These 20 T cell receptor beta chains were sequenced from one sample in a study of blood T cells in healthy people across ages. With a J-beta primer mix and a sample-barcoded 5' primer, a second PCR ran 7 to 11 cycles. One entry per CDR3 protein, called by TCRdb with MiXCR from the 5' RACE reads. The sample lists around 850,000 distinct CDR3 sequences; roughly 40% were seen once. Material for sequencing was blood. These receptors were taken from a man aged 18 to 30 in good health.

This clonotype appeared once. A much larger clonotype is one base distant, so this may be a read error. The chain has TRBV20-1 and TRBJ2-7; 11 nucleotides agree with TRBD2. The CDR3 totals 16 residues. CDR1 is DFQATT, CDR2 SNEGSKA, per germline (reference sequence). J was trimmed by 3 bases and V by 5 bases; bases with no gene match: 12. The CDR3 here is CSAVVLGLADYYEQYF. The CDR3 DNA reads as TGCAGTGCTGTCGTGTTGGGACTAGCGGATTACTACGAGCAGTACTTC.

This chain joins TRBV4-1 and TRBJ2-7; the D gene is possibly TRBD1 (6 bases). The CDR3 consists of 14 residues. CDR1 and CDR2 (germline): MGHRA, YSYEKL. The V end was cut by 3 bases, the J end by 4 bases, with 13 bases between. The CDR3: CASSHRRDNYEQYF. CDR3 sequence (DNA): TGCGCCAGCAGCCACCGACGGGACAATTACGAGCAGTACTTC.

The rearrangement uses TRBV7-2 and TRBJ2-5, with D perhaps matching TRBD2 (7 bases). Trimming pared 1 base from V and 3 bases from J, leaving 9 bases between. Germline V lookup: CDR1 SGHTA, CDR2 FQGNSA. The CDR3 is made up of 14 amino acids. The CDR3 bases are TGTACCAGCAGCTTAGAGGGGGGGAAAGAGACCCAGTACTTC. Its translation: CTSSLEGGKETQYF.

This clonotype was observed at least ten times. J is TRBJ2-4 and V is TRBV12-3 or TRBV12-4, with D tentatively TRBD1 (6 bases). Trimming left V 6 bases short and J 6 bases short, with 12 bases between. The CDR3 extends over 13 amino acids. In DNA form, the CDR3 reads TGTGCCAGCAGCATACTAGGGGGAAACATTCAGTACTTC. Translated: CASSILGGNIQYF.

The sample holds a few counts of this clonotype. This chain joins TRBV12-3 or TRBV12-4 and TRBJ2-7; 13 nucleotides agree with TRBD2. With 6 bases clipped from V and 7 bases from J, the junction kept 12 bases outside the gene matches. This CDR3 region has 16 residues. The CDR3 sequence is CASSLTSGGASNEQYF. The CDR3 DNA reads as TGTGCCAGCAGCCTTACTAGCGGGGGGGCTTCTAATGAGCAGTACTTC.

The V call is TRBV7-2, the J call TRBJ1-1; 10 nucleotides line up with TRBD1. J gave up 7 bases and V 5 bases, and 7 bases lay outside the gene matches. The CDR3 contains 14 residues. CDR1 is SGHTA and CDR2 is FQGNSA in the germline V gene. CDR3 sequence (DNA): TGTGCCAGCAGCCGCCTCCGGGACAGGGGTGAAGCTTTCTTT. This codes for CASSRLRDRGEAFF.

The table lists this clonotype with a count of one. This chain uses TRBV20-1 with TRBJ1-1, with a possible D match to TRBD1 (5 bases). CDR1 and CDR2 (germline): DFQATT, SNEGSKA (reference sequence). V lost 1 base and J lost 1, with 7 bases in between. CDR3 length: 13 residues. This CDR3 is CSARVGRNTEAFF. CDR3 sequence (DNA): TGCAGTGCTAGAGTGGGACGGAACACTGAAGCTTTCTTT.

This clonotype has a count of ten or more. The chain carries TRBV7-9 and TRBJ2-3; TRBD2 matches 8 bases. There are 16 residues in the CDR3. The V and J ends lost 3 bases and 6 bases, in that order; junction bases with no gene match: 11. The germline gives CDR1 SEHNR, CDR2 FQNEAQ (reference sequence). The chain's CDR3 is CASSLSPGLVVDTQYF. DNA for the CDR3: TGTGCCAGCAGCTTGAGCCCGGGACTAGTCGTGGATACGCAGTATTTT.

The J gene is TRBJ2-3, the V gene TRBV20-1, with D possibly matching TRBD2 (6 bases). This CDR3 has 14 residues. Germline loops: CDR1 DFQATT, CDR2 SNEGSKA (reference sequence). Trimming took off 3 bases at V and 2 bases at J, with 12 bases between the two ends. This CDR3 reads CSASTEGLTDTQYF. In nucleotides, the CDR3 is TGCAGTGCTAGTACGGAGGGCCTCACAGATACGCAGTATTTT.

Only a few counts were recorded for this clonotype. The chain employs TRBV6-1 and TRBJ1-5; perhaps TRBD1 as D (5 bases). The CDR3 length is 16 residues. The germline V gene has CDR1 MNHNS and CDR2 SASEGT. Trimming stripped 9 bases from V and 2 bases from J, with 20 bases between. As DNA, the CDR3 is TGTGCCAGTACCCCCGGTCGGGGGTTGGGCAATCAGCCCCAGCATTTT. Its protein is CASTPGRGLGNQPQHF.

In its sample, this clonotype was seen a few times. This chain links TRBV4-2 with TRBJ1-5; D is undetermined. The V gene's germline CDR1 is LGHNA and CDR2 YNFKEQ. The CDR3 is made up of 14 amino acids. The V end lost 0 bases, the J end lost 5 bases, and 8 bases lay between the germline ends. CDR3 region: CASSQDPFDQPQHF. The CDR3 bases are TGTGCCAGCAGCCAAGACCCTTTCGATCAGCCCCAGCATTTT.

This clonotype appeared a single time. This rearrangement joins TRBV15 to TRBJ2-1, with D possibly TRBD2 on 5 matching bases. The V end lost 0 bases, the J end lost 3 bases, and 9 bases lay between the germline ends. CDR3 length equals 15 residues. The germline CDR1 and CDR2 sequences are LNHNV and YYDKDF (reference sequence). The CDR3 coding sequence is TGTGCCACCAGCAGAGATCGGGGAAGCTACAATGAGCAGTTCTTC. It specifies CATSRDRGSYNEQFF. Full variable domain (outside the CDR3, taken from reference TRBV15 and TRBJ2-1): DAMVIQNPRYQVTQFGKPVTLSCSQTLNHNVMYWYQQKSSQAPKLLFHYYDKDFNNEADTPDNFQSRRPNTSFCFLDIRSPGLGDTAMYLCATSRDRGSYNEQFFGPGTRLTVL.

The table lists this clonotype with many counts. The chain carries TRBV6-5 and TRBJ2-5; TRBD2 is a possible D gene (7 bases). Germline V gene sequence: CDR1 MNHEY, CDR2 SVGAGI. The length of the CDR3 is 14 residues. Trimming left V 0 bases short and J 6 bases short, with 11 bases between. The CDR3 region has the DNA TGTGCCAGCAGTTACTCGGGAGGGGGGAAGACCCAGTACTTC. It encodes CASSYSGGGKTQYF.

The chain uses TRBV5-1 and TRBJ1-2; D perhaps matches TRBD1 (5 bases). This CDR3 spans 16 amino acids. The V and J ends lost 0 bases and 1 base respectively, with 13 bases between them. The germline V gene has CDR1 SGHRS and CDR2 YFSETQ. Here the CDR3 DNA reads TGCGCCAGCAGCTTGGATGGGGGAATTTTTAACTATGGCTACACCTTC. Residues: CASSLDGGIFNYGYTF. Complete variable domain (other parts from reference TRBV5-1 and TRBJ1-2): KAGVTQTPRYLIKTRGQQVTLSCSPISGHRSVSWYQQTPGQGLQFLFEYFSETQRNKGNFPGRFSGRQFSNSRSEMNVSTLELGDSALYLCASSLDGGIFNYGYTFGSGTRLTVV.

A remark on this clonotype: A much larger clone differs from this one at a single base, so this may be a read error. CDR3 protein: CACRLTVNTEAFF. DNA for the CDR3: TGTGCCTGCAGACTGACCGTGAACACTGAAGCTTTCTTT. J is TRBJ1-1 and V is TRBV12-3 or TRBV12-4; D not certain. CDR3 length: 13 amino acids.

This clonotype was seen a handful of times. The chain has TRBV15 and TRBJ2-1; 8 positions agree with TRBD1. This CDR3 is built from 17 residues. Germline V CDR1 and CDR2: LNHNV, YYDKDF (reference sequence). V was clipped by 0 bases and J by 10 bases; unmatched bases: 14. This chain's CDR3 is CATSRDQEQGVFLEQFF. CDR3 sequence (DNA): TGTGCCACCAGCAGAGATCAGGAACAGGGGGTTTTTTTAGAGCAGTTCTTC.

This clonotype was found a few times. The chain carries TRBV25-1 and TRBJ2-4; D tentatively reads TRBD1 or TRBD2 (5 bases each). V gave up 2 bases and J gave up 0 bases, with 11 bases separating them. Per germline, CDR1 MGHDK and CDR2 SYGVNS. The CDR3 sequence is 16 residues long. In nucleotides, the CDR3 is TGTGCCAGCAGTGAAAGGGGAGACCTAGCCAAAAACATTCAGTACTTC. This gives the protein CASSERGDLAKNIQYF. Complete variable domain (other parts from reference TRBV25-1 and TRBJ2-4): EADIYQTPRYLVIGTGKKITLECSQTMGHDKMYWYQQDPGMELHLIHYSYGVNSTEKGDLSSESTVSRIRTEHFPLTLESARPSHTSQYLCASSERGDLAKNIQYFGAGTRLSVL.

This clonotype appeared a few times. V is TRBV20-1 and J is TRBJ1-5; perhaps TRBD1 as D (5 bases). The germline CDR1 and CDR2 sequences are DFQATT and SNEGSKA (reference sequence). The CDR3 has 14 residues. Deletions cut 6 bases from V and 2 bases from J, with 14 bases between. The CDR3 nucleotides are TGCAGTGCCGGGGACCTCCACGGCAATCAGCCCCAGCATTTT. Encoded protein: CSAGDLHGNQPQHF.

In the case of this clonotype: One end of the junction fails to match germline, which may point to a read error. V is TRBV28 and J is TRBJ1-2; D perhaps matches TRBD1 (6 bases). The CDR3 spans 11 residues. The germline CDR1 and CDR2 sequences are MDHEN and SYDVKM. Here the CDR3 reads CATDSRYGYTF. The DNA of the CDR3 is TGCGCCACGGACAGCCGATATGGCTACACCTTC.

This clonotype was detected a few times. The rearrangement links TRBV27 to TRBJ2-2; 8 bases are a match to TRBD1. The germline gives CDR1 MNHEY, CDR2 SMNVEV (reference sequence). The trim removed 5 bases at V and 0 bases at J, leaving 11 bases unmatched. The CDR3 extends over 18 amino acids. The CDR3 reads CASSTASGQGSNTGELFF. The CDR3, as DNA: TGTGCCAGCAGTACCGCTAGTGGACAGGGATCGAACACCGGGGAGCTGTTTTTT.